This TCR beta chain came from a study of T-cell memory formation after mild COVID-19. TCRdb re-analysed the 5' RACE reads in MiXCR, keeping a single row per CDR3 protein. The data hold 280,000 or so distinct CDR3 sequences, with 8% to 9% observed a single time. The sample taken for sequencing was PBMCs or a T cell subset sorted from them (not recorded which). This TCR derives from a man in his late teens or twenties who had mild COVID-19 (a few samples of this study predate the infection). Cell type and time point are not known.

CDR3 sequence: CASSLALTYEQYF. The CDR3 region has the DNA TGCGCCAGCAGCTTGGCCCTTACCTACGAGCAGTACTTC. The chain links TRBV5-1 to TRBJ2-7; the D is unclear. Germline values: CDR1 SGHRS, CDR2 YFSETQ. This CDR3 contains 13 residues. Trimming left V 0 bases short and J 2 bases short, with 6 bases between.